A selection of T cell receptor beta chains follows, all from one sample in a study of T-cell memory formation after mild COVID-19. Each CDR3 protein is one row after TCRdb ran MiXCR on the 5' RACE reads. The sample carries fewer than 250,000 distinct CDR3 sequences, 27% recorded once. What was sequenced was PBMCs or a T cell subset sorted from them (not recorded which). Receptors originate from an adult woman who had mild COVID-19 (a few samples of this study predate the infection). Cell type and time point are not known. Each CDR3 is given with its conserved first and last residue. A D gene is named only where the DNA matches it firmly. Clone size is given for some rows only: seen once, a few or many times, or a class if the clone is expanded.

TRBJ2-3	14	.	few	TRBV4-3	TGCGCCAGCAGCCAAGAGGGGCAGGGAGGCTCGCAGTATTTT	CASSQEGQGGSQYF
TRBJ2-3	15	.	few	TRBV18	TGTGCCAGCTCACGGGGGGCCGGTAACACAGATACGCAGTATTTT	CASSRGAGNTDTQYF
TRBJ1-2	13	TRBD1	many	TRBV29-1	TGCAGCGTTGAGAGGGACAGGGGTCGGGGCTACACCTTC	CSVERDRGRGYTF
TRBJ2-3	12	.	few	TRBV6-6	TGTGCCAGCAGTTACTGGGGAGATACGCAGTATTTT	CASSYWGDTQYF
TRBJ2-5	16	.	once	TRBV5-1	TGCGCCAGCAGCTCCGGTCGTTGGGGCCTCCAAGAGACCCAGTACTTC	CASSSGRWGLQETQYF
TRBJ1-2	16	.	once	TRBV7-6	TGTGCCAGCAGCCGACTGGCGGACAGCAAAAACTATGGCTACACCTTC	CASSRLADSKNYGYTF
TRBJ2-1	14	TRBD2	.	TRBV20-1	TGCAGTGCTGGGAGCGGGAGGGATTACAATGAGCAGTTCTTC	CSAGSGRDYNEQFF
TRBJ2-7	13	TRBD1	.	TRBV29-1	TGCAGCGTACGGGACAGGGGGACCTACGAGCAGTACTTC	CSVRDRGTYEQYF
TRBJ1-5	15	TRBD1	few	TRBV7-9	TGTGCCAGCAGCTCGGGACAGCTTAGCAATCAGCCCCAGCATTTT	CASSSGQLSNQPQHF
TRBJ2-3	13	TRBD1	.	TRBV5-1	TGCGCCAGCAGCTTAAACAGGGGAGATACGCAGTATTTT	CASSLNRGDTQYF
TRBJ1-1	16	.	few	TRBV15	TGTGCCACCAGCTCAGATACCTCGAAGTTGAACACTGAAGCTTTCTTT	CATSSDTSKLNTEAFF
TRBJ2-7	14	.	.	TRBV20-1	TGCAGTGCTAGAGTGAGGGGCGCTGGTTACGAGCAGTACTTC	CSARVRGAGYEQYF
TRBJ2-3	14	.	.	TRBV15	TGTGCCACCAGCAGGGGGGGAGATGAAGATACGCAGTATTTT	CATSRGGDEDTQYF
TRBJ2-7	14	.	.	TRBV9	TGTGCCAGCAGCCCCGGGTCGGGACCCTACGAGCAGTACTTC	CASSPGSGPYEQYF
TRBJ2-1	15	TRBD2	.	TRBV11-2	TGTGCCAGCAGCACAGATAGCGGGAGGATTCTGGAGCAGTTCTTC	CASSTDSGRILEQFF
TRBJ2-6	15	.	few	TRBV3-1	TGTGCCAGCAGCCAACAGGGCTCTGGGGCCAACGTCCTGACTTTC	CASSQQGSGANVLTF
TRBJ1-3	17	TRBD1	.	TRBV7-8	TGTGCCAGCAGCTTGGGACAGGGCCCCAACTCTGGAAACACCATATATTTT	CASSLGQGPNSGNTIYF
TRBJ2-1	10	.	.	TRBV27	TGTGCCAGCAGTTTATCGGGGCAGTTCTTC	CASSLSGQFF
TRBJ2-1	15	TRBD2	few	TRBV6-2/TRBV6-3	TGTGCCAGCAGCTTAAGCGGAGCGGGATTGGATGAGCAGTTCTTC	CASSLSGAGLDEQFF
TRBJ2-7	16	.	few	TRBV6-5	TGTGCCAGCAGTTACGGGTTGGTTGGGCTCGGCTACGAGCAGTACTTC	CASSYGLVGLGYEQYF
TRBJ2-3	17	TRBD2	once	TRBV4-2	TGTGCCAGCAGCCAAGAACACAGCGGGAGGGCGGTAGATACGCAGTATTTT	CASSQEHSGRAVDTQYF
TRBJ2-3	17	.	few	TRBV24-1	TGTGCCACCAGTGACCCAGGAGGGGCGGGGGCTACAGATACGCAGTATTTT	CATSDPGGAGATDTQYF
TRBJ2-7	14	TRBD2	few	TRBV9	TGTGCCAGCAGCGCCGGGACTACCCCCTACGAGCAGTACTTC	CASSAGTTPYEQYF
TRBJ2-3	13	.	.	TRBV12-3/TRBV12-4	TGTGCCAGCAGTCAGGACACCACAGATACGCAGTATTTT	CASSQDTTDTQYF
TRBJ2-1	11	.	many	TRBV25-1	TGTGCCAGCAGTTTAAGGGATGAGCAGTTCTTC	CASSLRDEQFF
TRBJ2-1	13	.	.	TRBV10-3	TGTGCCATCAGGGGGGCGGCGTACAATGAGCAGTTCTTC	CAIRGAAYNEQFF
TRBJ2-5	17	TRBD2	few	TRBV7-8	TGTGCCAGCAGCGCCGGGACTAGCGGGGAATTACAAGAGACCCAGTACTTC	CASSAGTSGELQETQYF
TRBJ1-2	14	.	few	TRBV4-1	TGCGCCAGCAGCCAAGTGGGAGCTAACTATGGCTACACCTTC	CASSQVGANYGYTF
TRBJ1-6	13	.	few	TRBV5-1	TGCGCCAGTACGGACACAGATAATTCACCCCTCCACTTT	CASTDTDNSPLHF